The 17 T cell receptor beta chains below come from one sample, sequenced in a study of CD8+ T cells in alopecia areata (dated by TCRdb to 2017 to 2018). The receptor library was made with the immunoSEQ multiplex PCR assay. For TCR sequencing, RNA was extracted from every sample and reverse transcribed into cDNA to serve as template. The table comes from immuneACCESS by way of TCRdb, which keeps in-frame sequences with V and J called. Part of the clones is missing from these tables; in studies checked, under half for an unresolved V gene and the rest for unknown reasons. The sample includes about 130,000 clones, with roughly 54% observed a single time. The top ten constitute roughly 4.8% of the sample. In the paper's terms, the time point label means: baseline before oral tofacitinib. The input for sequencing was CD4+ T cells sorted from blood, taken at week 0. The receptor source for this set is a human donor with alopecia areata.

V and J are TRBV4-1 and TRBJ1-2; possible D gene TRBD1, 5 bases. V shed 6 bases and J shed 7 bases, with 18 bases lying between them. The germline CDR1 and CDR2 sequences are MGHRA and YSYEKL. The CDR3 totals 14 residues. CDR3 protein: CASSRAAGIGGYTF. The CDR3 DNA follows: TGCGCCAGCAGTCGGGCTGCAGGGATAGGTGGCTACACCTTC.

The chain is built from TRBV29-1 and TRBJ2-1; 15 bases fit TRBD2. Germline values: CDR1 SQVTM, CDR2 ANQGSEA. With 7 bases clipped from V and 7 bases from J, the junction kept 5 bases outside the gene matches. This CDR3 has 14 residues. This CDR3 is CSAGTSGRKNEQFF. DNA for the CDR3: TGCAGCGCTGGGACTAGCGGGAGGAAGAATGAGCAGTTCTTC.

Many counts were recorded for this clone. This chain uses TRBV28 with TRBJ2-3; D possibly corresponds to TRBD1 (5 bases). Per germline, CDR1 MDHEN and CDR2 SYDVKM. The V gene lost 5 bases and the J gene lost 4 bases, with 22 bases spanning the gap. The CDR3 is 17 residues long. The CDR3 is CASSPDISRTGSDTQYF. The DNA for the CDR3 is TGTGCCAGCAGTCCCGATATCTCTAGAACAGGCTCAGATACGCAGTATTTT. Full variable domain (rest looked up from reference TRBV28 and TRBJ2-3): DVKVTQSSRYLVKRTGEKVFLECVQDMDHENMFWYRQDPGLGLRLIYFSYDVKMKEKGDIPEGYSVSREKKERFSLILESASTNQTSMYLCASSPDISRTGSDTQYFGPGTRLTVL.

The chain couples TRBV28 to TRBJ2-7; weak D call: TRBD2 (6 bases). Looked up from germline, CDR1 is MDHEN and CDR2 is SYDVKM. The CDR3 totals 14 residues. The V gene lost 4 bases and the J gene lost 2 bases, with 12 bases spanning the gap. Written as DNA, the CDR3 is TGTGCCAGCAGTTCACGGGGGTTAGCCTACGAGCAGTACTTC. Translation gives CASSSRGLAYEQYF. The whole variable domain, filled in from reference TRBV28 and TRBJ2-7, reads DVKVTQSSRYLVKRTGEKVFLECVQDMDHENMFWYRQDPGLGLRLIYFSYDVKMKEKGDIPEGYSVSREKKERFSLILESASTNQTSMYLCASSSRGLAYEQYFGPGTRLTVT.

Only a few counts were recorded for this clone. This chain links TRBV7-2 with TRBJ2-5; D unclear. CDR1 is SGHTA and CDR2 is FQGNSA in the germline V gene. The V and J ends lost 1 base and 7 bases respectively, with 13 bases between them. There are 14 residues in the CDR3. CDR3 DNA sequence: TGTGCCAGCAGCTTAGGACCGAGCCGTGGGACCCAGTACTTC. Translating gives CASSLGPSRGTQYF.

The CDR3 DNA sequence: TGTGCCAGCAGTGAAGGATGGGGACAGGGAAGTAAAAAACTGTTTTTT. Residues: CASSEGWGQGSKKLFF. The chain carries TRBV6-1 and TRBJ1-4, with 9 nucleotides matching TRBD1. Germline assignment: CDR1 MNHNS and CDR2 SASEGT. V trimming: 1 base; J trimming: 9 bases; junction bases outside the gene matches: 9. The CDR3 covers 16 residues.

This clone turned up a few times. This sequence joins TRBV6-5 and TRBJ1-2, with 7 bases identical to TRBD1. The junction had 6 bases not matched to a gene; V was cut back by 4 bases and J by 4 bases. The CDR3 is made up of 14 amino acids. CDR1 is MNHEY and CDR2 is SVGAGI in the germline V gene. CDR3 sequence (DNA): TGTGCCAGCAGTTTATCAGGGGGTGGCTATGGCTACACCTTC. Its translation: CASSLSGGGYGYTF.

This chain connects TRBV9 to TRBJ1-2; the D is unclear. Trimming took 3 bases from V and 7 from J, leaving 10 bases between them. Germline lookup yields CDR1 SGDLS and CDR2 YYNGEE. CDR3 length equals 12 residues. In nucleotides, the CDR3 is TGTGCCAGCAGCGCCGGAAGTGGTGGCTACACCTTC. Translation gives CASSAGSGGYTF.

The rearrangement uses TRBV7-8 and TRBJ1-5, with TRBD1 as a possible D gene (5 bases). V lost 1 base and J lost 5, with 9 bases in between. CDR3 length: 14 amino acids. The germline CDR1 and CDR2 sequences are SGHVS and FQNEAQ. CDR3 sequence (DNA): TGTGCCAGCAGCTTAGGGGGGTTCGATCAGCCCCAGCATTTT. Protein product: CASSLGGFDQPQHF.

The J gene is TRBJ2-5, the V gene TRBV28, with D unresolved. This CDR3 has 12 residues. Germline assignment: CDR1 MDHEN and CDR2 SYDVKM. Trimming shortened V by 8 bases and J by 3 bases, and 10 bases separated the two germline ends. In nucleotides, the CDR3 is TGTGCCAGCGCGTTATCGAAAGAGACCCAGTACTTC. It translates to CASALSKETQYF. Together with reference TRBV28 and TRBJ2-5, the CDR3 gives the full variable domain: DVKVTQSSRYLVKRTGEKVFLECVQDMDHENMFWYRQDPGLGLRLIYFSYDVKMKEKGDIPEGYSVSREKKERFSLILESASTNQTSMYLCASALSKETQYFGPGTRLLVL.

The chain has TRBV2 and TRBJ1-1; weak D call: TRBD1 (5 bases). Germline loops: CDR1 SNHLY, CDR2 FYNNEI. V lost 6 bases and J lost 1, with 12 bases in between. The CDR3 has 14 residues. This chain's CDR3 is CASRRTLENTEAFF. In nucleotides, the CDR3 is TGTGCCAGCAGGAGGACACTAGAGAACACTGAAGCTTTCTTT.

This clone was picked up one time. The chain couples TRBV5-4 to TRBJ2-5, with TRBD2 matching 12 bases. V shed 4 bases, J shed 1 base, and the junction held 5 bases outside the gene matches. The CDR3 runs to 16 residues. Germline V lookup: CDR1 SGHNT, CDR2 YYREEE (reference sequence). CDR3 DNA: TGTGCCAGCAGCCCCATGACTAGCGGGGGCCAAGAGACCCAGTACTTC. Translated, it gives CASSPMTSGGQETQYF.

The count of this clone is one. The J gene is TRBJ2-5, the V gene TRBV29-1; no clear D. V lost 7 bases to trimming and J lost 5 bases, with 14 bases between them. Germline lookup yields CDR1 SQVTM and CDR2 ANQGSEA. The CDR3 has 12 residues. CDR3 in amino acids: CSAASVRETQYF. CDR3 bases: TGCAGCGCAGCTAGTGTTAGGGAGACCCAGTACTTC.

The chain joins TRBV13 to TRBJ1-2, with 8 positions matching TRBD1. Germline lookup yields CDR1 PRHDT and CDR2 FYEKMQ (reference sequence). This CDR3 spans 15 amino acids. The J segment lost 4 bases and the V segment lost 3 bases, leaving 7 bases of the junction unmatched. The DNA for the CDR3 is TGTGCCAGCAGCTTGGAACCCACAGGGGGCTATGGCTACACCTTC. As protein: CASSLEPTGGYGYTF. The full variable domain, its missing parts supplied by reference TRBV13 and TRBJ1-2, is AAGVIQSPRHLIKEKRETATLKCYPIPRHDTVYWYQQGPGQDPQFLISFYEKMQSDKGSIPDRFSAQQFSDYHSELNMSSLELGDSALYFCASSLEPTGGYGYTFGSGTRLTVV.

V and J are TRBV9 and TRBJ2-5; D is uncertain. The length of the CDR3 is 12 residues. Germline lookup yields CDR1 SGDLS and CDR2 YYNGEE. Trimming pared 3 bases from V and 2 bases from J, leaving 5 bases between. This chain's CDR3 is CASSANQETQYF. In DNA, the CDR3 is TGTGCCAGCAGCGCAAATCAAGAGACCCAGTACTTC.

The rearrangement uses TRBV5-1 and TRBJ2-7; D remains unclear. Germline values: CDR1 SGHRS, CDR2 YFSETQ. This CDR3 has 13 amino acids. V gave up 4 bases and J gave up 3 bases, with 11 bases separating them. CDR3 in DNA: TGCGCCAGCAGCCCCGGTCCTCACTACGAGCAGTACTTC. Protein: CASSPGPHYEQYF.

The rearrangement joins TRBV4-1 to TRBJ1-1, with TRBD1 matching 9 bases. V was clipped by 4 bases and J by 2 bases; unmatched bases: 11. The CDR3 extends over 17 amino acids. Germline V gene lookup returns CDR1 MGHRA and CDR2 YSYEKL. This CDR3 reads CASSRNSRQGDNTEAFF. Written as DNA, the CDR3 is TGCGCCAGCAGCCGGAACTCCAGACAGGGGGACAACACTGAAGCTTTCTTT.